The 22 T cell receptor beta chains listed next were all sequenced from one sample in a study of T cells in localized non-small cell lung cancer. This table comes from immunoSEQ multiplex PCR, and its TCRdb copy is limited to in-frame clones, with some not included. The sample contains 38,000 or so clones, approximately 80% of which appear only once. The sample consisted of peripheral blood mononuclear cells, taken before any cancer treatment. The receptors come from a male donor at least 60 years old with stage II lung adenocarcinoma.

The chain recombines TRBV21-1 with TRBJ2-7; the listed D gene, TRBD2, was not tested against the DNA. TRBV21-1 is classified as a pseudogene. The CDR3 spans 11 residues. The CDR3 DNA follows: TGTGCCAGCAGCATATCCTACGAGCAGTACTTC. Translated: CASSISYEQYF.

This chain connects TRBV28 to TRBJ2-2; 9 bases map to TRBD1. Germline V gene data show CDR1 as MDHEN and CDR2 as SYDVKM. The CDR3 is 14 residues long. CDR3: CAIPGQGNTGELFF. DNA for the CDR3: TGTGCTATACCGGGACAGGGAAACACCGGGGAGCTGTTTTTT.

The V and J genes are TRBV5-4 and TRBJ1-3; 8 positions agree with TRBD1. CDR3 length: 17 residues. V shed 0 bases, J shed 0 bases, and the junction held 5 bases outside the gene matches. Germline V gene sequence: CDR1 SGHNT, CDR2 YYREEE (reference sequence). The CDR3 sequence: CASSLGAGGHSGNTIYF. CDR3 coding DNA: TGTGCCAGCAGCTTGGGGGCAGGGGGCCACTCTGGAAACACCATATATTTT. Full variable domain (rest looked up from reference TRBV5-4 and TRBJ1-3): ETGVTQSPTHLIKTRGQQVTLRCSSQSGHNTVSWYQQALGQGPQFIFQYYREEENGRGNFPPRFSGLQFPNYSSELNVNALELDDSALYLCASSLGAGGHSGNTIYFGEGSWLTVV.

The V and J genes are TRBV28 and TRBJ1-2; 9 nucleotides align to TRBD1. V was pared by 6 bases and J by 2 bases, with 4 bases of the junction left unmatched. Germline-derived CDR1 and CDR2 are MDHEN and SYDVKM. The CDR3 is 14 residues long. Written as DNA, the CDR3 is TGTGCCAGCAGCATCGACAGGGGGAACTATGGCTACACCTTC. This codes for CASSIDRGNYGYTF.

This clone turned up a few times. This chain joins TRBV30 and TRBJ1-1; unclear D gene. This CDR3 is 13 amino acids long. Germline CDR1 is GTSNPN and CDR2 is SVGIG (reference sequence). V shed 4 bases and J shed 1 base, with 10 bases lying between them. The CDR3, as DNA: TGTGCCTGGACCGAAGGGTGGAACACTGAAGCTTTCTTT. Translated: CAWTEGWNTEAFF.

CDR3 loop: CASSMRGLAGGFNEQFF. CDR3 sequence (DNA): TGTGCCAGTAGTATGAGAGGACTAGCGGGAGGTTTCAATGAGCAGTTCTTC. The chain has TRBV19 and TRBJ2-1; 14 bases are a match to TRBD2. This CDR3 spans 17 amino acids. The trim removed 3 bases at V and 6 bases at J, leaving 7 bases unmatched. Germline V gene sequence: CDR1 LNHDA, CDR2 SQIVND (reference sequence). The complete variable domain, with remaining parts taken from reference TRBV19 and TRBJ2-1, reads DGGITQSPKYLFRKEGQNVTLSCEQNLNHDAMYWYRQDPGQGLRLIYYSQIVNDFQKGDIAEGYSVSREKKESFPLTVTSAQKNPTAFYLCASSMRGLAGGFNEQFFGPGTRLTVL.

V gene TRBV19 combines with J gene TRBJ2-1; 9 positions match TRBD2. The CDR3 has 15 residues. Per germline, CDR1 LNHDA and CDR2 SQIVND (reference sequence). Trimming cost V 4 bases and J 4 bases; bases outside gene matches: 5. The CDR3 nucleotides are TGTGCCAGTAGTACTTTGCGGGAGGGGTACAATGAGCAGTTCTTC. It encodes CASSTLREGYNEQFF. The entire variable domain, with the rest obtained from reference TRBV19 and TRBJ2-1, is as follows: DGGITQSPKYLFRKEGQNVTLSCEQNLNHDAMYWYRQDPGQGLRLIYYSQIVNDFQKGDIAEGYSVSREKKESFPLTVTSAQKNPTAFYLCASSTLREGYNEQFFGPGTRLTVL.

The chain is built from TRBV6-6 and TRBJ2-7; D is perhaps TRBD1 (5 bases). This CDR3 is 14 amino acids long. CDR1 and CDR2 (germline): MNHNY, SVGAGI (reference sequence). V gave up 7 bases and J gave up 5 bases, with 18 bases separating them. The CDR3 reads CASTPWGRDNEQYF. Written as DNA, the CDR3 is TGTGCCAGCACCCCCTGGGGCAGGGATAACGAGCAGTACTTC.

The chain employs TRBV9 and TRBJ2-3, with 8 bases that match TRBD1. Trimming took 1 base from V and 0 from J; bases not matched to a gene: 1. The germline CDR1 and CDR2 sequences are SGDLS and YYNGEE. The CDR3 extends over 15 amino acids. The CDR3 DNA reads TGTGCCAGCAGCGTATGGGACAGGAGCACAGATACGCAGTATTTT. Translation gives CASSVWDRSTDTQYF.

The V call is TRBV2, the J call TRBJ2-1; D may match TRBD1 or TRBD2 (5 bases each). CDR3 length: 15 residues. Looked up from germline, CDR1 is SNHLY and CDR2 is FYNNEI. V was trimmed by 8 bases and J by 5 bases, leaving 19 bases between them. The CDR3 DNA follows: TGTGCCAGCGACAGCACGGGAAGGCTGGACAATGAGCAGTTCTTC. It encodes CASDSTGRLDNEQFF.

This chain's CDR3 is CASSSGAGGRPDTQYF. CDR3 coding DNA: TGTGCCAGCAGCTCTGGGGCGGGCGGGAGGCCAGATACGCAGTATTTT. The chain combines TRBV14 with TRBJ2-3; 8 bases align to TRBD2. The germline CDR1 and CDR2 sequences are SGHDN and FVKESK. The CDR3 runs to 16 residues. After removal of 5 bases from V and 4 bases from J, the junction contained 11 bases not matched to a gene.

This chain uses TRBV30 with TRBJ1-5; D remains ambiguous. The CDR3 consists of 13 residues. Germline V gives CDR1 GTSNPN, CDR2 SVGIG (reference sequence). V was shortened by 1 base and J by 5 bases, with 9 bases between the two germline ends. DNA of the CDR3: TGTGCCTGGAGTGCCTCAGATTATCAGCCCCAGCATTTT. Its protein is CAWSASDYQPQHF.

This clone appeared once. The rearrangement links TRBV18 to TRBJ2-7; 10 bases map to TRBD1. Germline trimming cut 2 bases from V and 6 bases from J; bases unmatched to any gene: 4. The CDR3 contains 14 residues. CDR1 is KGHSH and CDR2 is LQKENI in the germline V gene. Here the CDR3 DNA reads TGTGCCAGCTCACCAGGGACAGGGGAGGGCGAGCAGTACTTC. Its translation: CASSPGTGEGEQYF.

This rearrangement joins TRBV18 to TRBJ1-1; 11 bases are a match to TRBD1. The junction had 3 bases not matched to a gene; V was cut back by 3 bases and J by 0 bases. CDR3 length: 16 residues. Per germline, CDR1 KGHSH and CDR2 LQKENI. The CDR3 sequence is CASSPWTGGLNTEAFF. The CDR3 nucleotides are TGTGCCAGCTCACCTTGGACAGGGGGCTTGAACACTGAAGCTTTCTTT.

The gene calls are TRBV28 and TRBJ1-5; D is possibly TRBD1 (5 bases). The CDR3 consists of 14 residues. Germline values: CDR1 MDHEN, CDR2 SYDVKM. The V end was cut by 8 bases, the J end by 1 base, with 12 bases between. The CDR3 protein is CASVRQTSNQPQHF. CDR3 in DNA: TGTGCCAGCGTACGACAGACCAGCAATCAGCCCCAGCATTTT.

V is TRBV5-4 and J is TRBJ2-7, with no clear D. CDR1 is SGHNT and CDR2 is YYREEE in the germline V gene (reference sequence). V was trimmed by 4 bases and J by 0 bases, leaving 14 bases between them. The CDR3 runs to 15 residues. The DNA for the CDR3 is TGTGCCAGCAGCCGCATCGACACGGTCTCCTACGAGCAGTACTTC. This translates into CASSRIDTVSYEQYF.

The rearrangement links TRBV18 to TRBJ1-1, with D possibly matching TRBD1 (6 bases). V lost 4 bases and J lost 0, with 9 bases in between. From germline, CDR1 is KGHSH and CDR2 LQKENI. There are 14 residues in the CDR3. In nucleotides, the CDR3 is TGTGCCAGCTCACAAGGACAGATGAACACTGAAGCTTTCTTT. It is translated as CASSQGQMNTEAFF.

The chain recombines TRBV6-5 with TRBJ1-1; maybe TRBD1 (5 bases). CDR1 and CDR2 from the germline V gene are MNHEY and SVGAGI. The length of the CDR3 is 14 residues. V was cut by 8 bases and J by 1 base, with 14 bases left in between. In nucleotides, the CDR3 is TGTGCCAGCTTTTCCTTGGGGGGGAACACTGAAGCTTTCTTT. Protein product: CASFSLGGNTEAFF.

The chain recombines TRBV28 with TRBJ1-3, with 7 bases identical to TRBD1. Germline CDR1 MDHEN, CDR2 SYDVKM. The CDR3 sequence is 20 residues long. V gave up 4 bases and J gave up 0 bases; unmatched junction bases: 18. CDR3 protein: CASSSPEGGVGFTSGNTIYF. In DNA, the CDR3 is TGTGCCAGCAGTTCCCCAGAAGGGGGCGTTGGATTTACCTCTGGAAACACCATATATTTT.

The chain carries TRBV7-2 and TRBJ2-7; D is unresolved. With 5 bases removed from V and 3 bases from J, the gap between germline ends came to 14 bases. The CDR3 totals 14 residues. Germline-derived CDR1 and CDR2 are SGHTA and FQGNSA. The CDR3 region has the DNA TGTGCCAGCAGCCTAGTTTCCGAGGTCTACGAGCAGTACTTC. This sequence encodes CASSLVSEVYEQYF. The full variable domain, in which reference TRBV7-2 and TRBJ2-7 provide the parts outside the CDR3, is GAGVSQSPSNKVTEKGKDVELRCDPISGHTALYWYRQSLGQGLEFLIYFQGNSAPDKSGLPSDRFSAERTGGSVSTLTIQRTQQEDSAVYLCASSLVSEVYEQYFGPGTRLTVT.

The chain combines TRBV19 with TRBJ2-3; TRBD2 is a possible D gene (5 bases). The CDR3 sequence is 16 residues long. CDR1 and CDR2 from the germline V gene are LNHDA and SQIVND (reference sequence). The V gene lost 2 bases and the J gene lost 0 bases, with 12 bases spanning the gap. CDR3 region: CASSIRTPLSTDTQYF. The CDR3 nucleotides read TGTGCCAGTAGTATAAGGACTCCCCTTAGCACAGATACGCAGTATTTT.

This chain joins TRBV7-2 and TRBJ1-3; D remains ambiguous. This CDR3 is built from 14 residues. In germline, CDR1 is SGHTA, CDR2 FQGNSA. The germline V and J ends were trimmed by 5 bases and 2 bases, with 10 bases remaining between them. In DNA form, the CDR3 reads TGTGCCAGCAGCCCCCGGGCAACTGGAAACACCATATATTTT. Translated, it gives CASSPRATGNTIYF.